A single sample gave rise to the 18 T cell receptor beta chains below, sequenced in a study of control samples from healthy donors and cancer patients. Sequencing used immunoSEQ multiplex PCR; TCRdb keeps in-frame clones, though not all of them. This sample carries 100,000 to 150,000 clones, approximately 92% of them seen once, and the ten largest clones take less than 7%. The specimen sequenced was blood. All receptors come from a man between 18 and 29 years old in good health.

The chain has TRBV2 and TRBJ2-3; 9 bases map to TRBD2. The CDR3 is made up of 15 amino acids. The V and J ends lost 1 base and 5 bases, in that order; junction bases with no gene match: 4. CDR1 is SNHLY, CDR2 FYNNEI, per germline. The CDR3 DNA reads TGTGCCAGCAGTGAAGGGCGGGGGGGTTTAGATACGCAGTATTTT. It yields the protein CASSEGRGGLDTQYF.

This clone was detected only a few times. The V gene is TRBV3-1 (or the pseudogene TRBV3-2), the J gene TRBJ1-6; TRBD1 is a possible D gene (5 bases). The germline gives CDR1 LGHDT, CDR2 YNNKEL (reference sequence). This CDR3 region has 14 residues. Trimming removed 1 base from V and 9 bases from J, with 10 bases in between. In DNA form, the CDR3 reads TGTGCCAGCAGCCAAGGGCAGGGTAGTTCACCCCTCCACTTT. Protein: CASSQGQGSSPLHF.

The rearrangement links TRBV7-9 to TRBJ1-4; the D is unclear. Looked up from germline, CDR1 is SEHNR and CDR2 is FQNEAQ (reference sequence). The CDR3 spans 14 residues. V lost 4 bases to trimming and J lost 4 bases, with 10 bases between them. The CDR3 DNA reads TGTGCCAGCAGCTGGACGGGGATTAATGAAAAACTGTTTTTT. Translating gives CASSWTGINEKLFF.

The CDR3 region is CAISELTGGNQPQHF. The DNA for the CDR3 is TGTGCCATCAGTGAGCTCACAGGGGGCAATCAGCCCCAGCATTTT. The chain links TRBV10-3 to TRBJ1-5; 7 bases fit TRBD1. CDR1 ENHRY and CDR2 SYGVKD come from the germline V gene. The CDR3 is 15 amino acids. J lost 2 bases, V lost 2 bases, and 3 bases had no gene match.

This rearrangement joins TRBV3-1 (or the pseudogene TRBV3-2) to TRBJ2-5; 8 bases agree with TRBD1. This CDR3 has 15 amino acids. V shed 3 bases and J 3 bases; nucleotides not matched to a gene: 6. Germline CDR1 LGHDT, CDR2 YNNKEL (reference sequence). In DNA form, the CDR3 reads TGTGCCAGCAGCCAGTCCGACAGGGGAAAAGAGACCCAGTACTTC. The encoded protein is CASSQSDRGKETQYF.

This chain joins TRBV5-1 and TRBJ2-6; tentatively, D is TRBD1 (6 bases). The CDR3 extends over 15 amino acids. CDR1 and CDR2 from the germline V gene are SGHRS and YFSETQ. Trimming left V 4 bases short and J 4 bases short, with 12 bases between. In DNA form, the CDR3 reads TGCGCCAGCAGCGCAGGACAGACGGGGGCCAACGTCCTGACTTTC. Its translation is CASSAGQTGANVLTF.

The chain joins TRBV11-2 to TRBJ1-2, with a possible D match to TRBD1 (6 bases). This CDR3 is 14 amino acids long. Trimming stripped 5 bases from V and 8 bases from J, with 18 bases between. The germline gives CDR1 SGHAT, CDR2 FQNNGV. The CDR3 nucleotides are TGTGCCAGCAGCCCAAGGGGGGGTACGGAGGGCTACACCTTC. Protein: CASSPRGGTEGYTF.

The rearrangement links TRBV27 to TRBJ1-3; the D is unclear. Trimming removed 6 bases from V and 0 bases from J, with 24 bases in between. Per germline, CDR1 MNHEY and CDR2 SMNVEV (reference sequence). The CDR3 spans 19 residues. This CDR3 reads CASSASVRVGLYSGNTIYF. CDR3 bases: TGTGCCAGCAGCGCCTCTGTAAGGGTCGGACTCTACTCTGGAAACACCATATATTTT.

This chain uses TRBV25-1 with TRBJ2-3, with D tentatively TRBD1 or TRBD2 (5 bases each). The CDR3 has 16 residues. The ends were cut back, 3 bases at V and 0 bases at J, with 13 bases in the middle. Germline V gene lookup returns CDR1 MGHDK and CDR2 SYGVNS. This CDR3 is CASSETGGPSTDTQYF. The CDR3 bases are TGTGCCAGCAGTGAGACTGGGGGACCTAGCACAGATACGCAGTATTTT. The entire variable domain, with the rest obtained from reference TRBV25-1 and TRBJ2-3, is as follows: EADIYQTPRYLVIGTGKKITLECSQTMGHDKMYWYQQDPGMELHLIHYSYGVNSTEKGDLSSESTVSRIRTEHFPLTLESARPSHTSQYLCASSETGGPSTDTQYFGPGTRLTVL.

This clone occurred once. CDR3 bases: TGTGCCAGCAACCGCACAGGGGGATGGGGAAACACCATATATTTT. Protein sequence: CASNRTGGWGNTIYF. This chain links TRBV7-3 with TRBJ1-3; 8 nucleotides agree with TRBD1. Germline CDR1 and CDR2: SGHTA and FQGTGA. The trim removed 7 bases at V and 4 bases at J, leaving 9 bases unmatched. The CDR3 consists of 15 residues.

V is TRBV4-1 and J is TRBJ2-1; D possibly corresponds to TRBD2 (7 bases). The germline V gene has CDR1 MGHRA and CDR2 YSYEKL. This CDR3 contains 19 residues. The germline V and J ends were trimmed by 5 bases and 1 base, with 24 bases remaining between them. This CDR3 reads CASSFPSAPGGNSYNEQFF. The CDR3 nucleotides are TGCGCCAGCAGCTTCCCCTCCGCTCCGGGGGGCAATTCCTACAATGAGCAGTTCTTC.

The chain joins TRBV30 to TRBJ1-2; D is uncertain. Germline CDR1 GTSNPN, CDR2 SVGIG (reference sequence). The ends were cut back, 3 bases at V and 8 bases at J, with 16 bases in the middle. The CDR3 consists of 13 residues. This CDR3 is CAWRDPGLGGYTF. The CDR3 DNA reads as TGTGCCTGGAGGGATCCGGGCCTCGGAGGCTACACCTTC.

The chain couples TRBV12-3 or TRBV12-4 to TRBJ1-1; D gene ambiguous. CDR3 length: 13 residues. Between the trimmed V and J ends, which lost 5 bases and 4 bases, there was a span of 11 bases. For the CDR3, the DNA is TGTGCCAGCAGTCCGAACAAAGGCACTGAAGCTTTCTTT. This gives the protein CASSPNKGTEAFF.

CDR3 nucleotide sequence: TGCGCCAGCAGCCTTAGACAGGCAACTAATGAAAAACTGTTTTTT. Encoded protein: CASSLRQATNEKLFF. The rearrangement links TRBV4-1 to TRBJ1-4; TRBD1 might be the D (6 bases). Trimming pared 4 bases from V and 0 bases from J, leaving 9 bases between. Germline lookup yields CDR1 MGHRA and CDR2 YSYEKL. This CDR3 comprises 15 residues.

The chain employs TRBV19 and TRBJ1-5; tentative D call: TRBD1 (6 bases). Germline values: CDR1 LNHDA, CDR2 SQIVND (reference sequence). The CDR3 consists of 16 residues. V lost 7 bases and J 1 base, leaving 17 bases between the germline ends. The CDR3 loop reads CASTPLGDISNQPQHF. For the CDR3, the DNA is TGTGCCAGTACCCCCTTGGGGGACATAAGCAATCAGCCCCAGCATTTT.

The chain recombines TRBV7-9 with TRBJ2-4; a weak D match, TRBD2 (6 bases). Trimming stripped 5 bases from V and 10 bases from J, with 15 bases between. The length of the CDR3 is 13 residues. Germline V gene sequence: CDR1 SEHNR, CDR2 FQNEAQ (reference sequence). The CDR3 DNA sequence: TGTGCCAGCAGCGTACGGGACTCAGATATTCAGTACTTC. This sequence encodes CASSVRDSDIQYF.

The CDR3 here is CASSSSGTDTQYF. Here the CDR3 DNA reads TGTGCCAGCAGCTCCTCCGGGACTGATACGCAGTATTTT. The rearrangement joins TRBV11-3 to TRBJ2-3; D is perhaps TRBD2 (6 bases). The CDR3 runs to 13 residues. Germline V CDR1 and CDR2: SGHNT, YENEEA. V dropped 4 bases and J dropped 6 bases, with 11 bases sitting between them.

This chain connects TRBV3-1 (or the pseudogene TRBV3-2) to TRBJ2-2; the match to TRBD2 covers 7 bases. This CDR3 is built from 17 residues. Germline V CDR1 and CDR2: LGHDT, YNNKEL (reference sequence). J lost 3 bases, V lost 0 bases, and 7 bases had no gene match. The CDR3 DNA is TGTGCCAGCAGCCAAGATCGGGGTAGCGGGTACACCGGGGAGCTGTTTTTT. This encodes CASSQDRGSGYTGELFF.